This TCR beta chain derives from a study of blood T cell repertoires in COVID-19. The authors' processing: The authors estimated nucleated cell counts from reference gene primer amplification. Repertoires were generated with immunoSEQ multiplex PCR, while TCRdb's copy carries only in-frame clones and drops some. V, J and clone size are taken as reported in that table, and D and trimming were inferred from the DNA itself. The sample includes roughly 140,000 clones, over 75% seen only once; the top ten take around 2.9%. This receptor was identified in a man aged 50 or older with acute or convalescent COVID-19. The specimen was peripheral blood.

CDR3 protein: CASSADQGLGYTF. The CDR3 DNA sequence: TGTGCCAGCAGCGCAGATCAGGGGTTAGGCTACACCTTC. This chain connects TRBV7-9 to TRBJ1-2, with a tentative D call TRBD1 (6 bases). The germline V gene encodes CDR1 SEHNR and CDR2 FQNEAQ (reference sequence). This CDR3 spans 13 amino acids. Deletions cut 5 bases from V and 8 bases from J, with 15 bases between.